A selection of T cell receptor beta chains follows, all from one sample in a study of molecular identifiers for immune sequencing clone quantification. TCRdb reprocessed the PCR reads via MiXCR and lists one record per CDR3 protein. The sample carries over 300,000 distinct CDR3 sequences, roughly 24% recorded once. The sample was naive CD8+ T cells from blood, with Jurkat cell RNA spiked in. The source is a human donor in good health. Some libraries in this study had Jurkat cell RNA spiked in. Each CDR3 is given with its conserved first and last residue. A D gene is named only where the DNA matches it firmly. Not all rows give a size; the values are once, few, many and, for expanded clones, a class.

J gene,D gene,clone size,V gene,CDR3 length,CDR3 protein,CDR3 DNA
TRBJ2-7,.,few,TRBV19,15,CASSIDSMDSGEQYF,TGTGCCAGTAGTATAGATTCAATGGACAGCGGGGAGCAGTACTTC
TRBJ2-3,TRBD2,many,TRBV7-9,17,CASSSLIAGRNTDTQYF,TGTGCCAGCAGCTCCCTGATAGCGGGAAGGAACACAGATACGCAGTATTTT
TRBJ2-1,.,.,TRBV9,12,CASGGLYNEQFF,TGTGCCAGCGGCGGCCTATACAATGAGCAGTTCTTC
TRBJ1-5,.,many,TRBV4-3,14,CASSQDQGNQPQHF,TGCGCCAGCAGCCAAGATCAAGGCAATCAGCCCCAGCATTTT
TRBJ1-5,.,many,TRBV28,14,CASSFWGSNQPQHF,TGTGCCAGCAGTTTCTGGGGGAGCAATCAGCCCCAGCATTTT
TRBJ2-3,.,few,TRBV9,16,CASSLSGGIRTDTQYF,TGTGCCAGCAGCTTGAGTGGCGGAATTCGGACAGATACGCAGTATTTT
TRBJ2-5,.,.,TRBV13,16,CASSSDGAMNQETQYF,TGTGCCAGCAGTTCGGACGGGGCGATGAACCAAGAGACCCAGTACTTC
TRBJ1-2,.,.,TRBV2,12,CASSHRVYGYTF,TGTGCCAGCAGTCACCGCGTCTATGGCTACACCTTC
TRBJ2-3,.,many,TRBV5-1,13,CASSLASADTQYF,TGCGCCAGCAGCTTGGCCTCAGCAGATACGCAGTATTTT
TRBJ2-7,.,.,TRBV20-1,12,CSALLPVGEQYF,TGCAGTGCCCTCCTTCCCGTCGGCGAGCAGTACTTC
TRBJ2-5,.,few,TRBV7-9,13,CASSFSGDETQYF,TGTGCCAGCAGCTTTTCCGGGGACGAGACCCAGTACTTC
TRBJ1-1,.,many,TRBV30,11,CAWSVLAEAFF,TGTGCCTGGAGTGTGTTGGCTGAAGCTTTCTTT
TRBJ1-1,TRBD1,.,TRBV3-1,16,CASSKMSPGQGTEAFF,TGTGCCAGCTCGAAAATGTCCCCAGGACAGGGCACTGAAGCTTTCTTT
TRBJ2-7,.,many,TRBV4-3,15,CASSQARARGVEQYF,TGCGCCAGCAGCCAAGCCCGAGCACGGGGTGTCGAGCAGTACTTC
TRBJ1-4,TRBD1,.,TRBV2,18,CASSEEGAGSATNEKLFF,TGTGCCAGCAGTGAAGAGGGGGCCGGATCGGCAACTAATGAAAAACTGTTTTTT
TRBJ1-5,TRBD1,.,TRBV10-3,17,CAISESWDSYSNQPQHF,TGTGCCATCAGTGAGTCTTGGGACAGCTATAGCAATCAGCCCCAGCATTTT
TRBJ2-5,TRBD1,many,TRBV7-9,14,CASSLGQGPETQYF,TGTGCCAGCAGCTTAGGACAGGGGCCCGAGACCCAGTACTTC
TRBJ1-5,.,.,TRBV7-9,12,CASGLGNQPQHF,TGTGCCAGCGGCTTGGGGAATCAGCCCCAGCATTTT
TRBJ1-4,.,many,TRBV19,13,CASIGKNNEKLFF,TGTGCCAGTATCGGGAAGAACAATGAAAAACTGTTTTTT
TRBJ1-5,.,many,TRBV27,14,CASSPRQIYQPQHF,TGTGCCAGCAGTCCTCGACAGATATATCAGCCCCAGCATTTT
TRBJ1-1,.,few,TRBV6-5,13,CASSSVGGTEAFF,TGTGCCAGCAGTTCGGTTGGGGGGACTGAAGCTTTCTTT
TRBJ2-5,TRBD1,.,TRBV20-1,14,CSARGGTGQETQYF,TGCAGTGCTAGGGGCGGGACAGGGCAAGAGACCCAGTACTTC
TRBJ2-4,.,few,TRBV4-3,16,CASSQDRFLAKNIQYF,TGCGCCAGCAGCCAAGACAGGTTCTTAGCCAAAAACATTCAGTACTTC
TRBJ1-5,.,.,TRBV24-1,13,CATRGSGNQPQHF,TGTGCCACCAGGGGGTCGGGCAATCAGCCCCAGCATTTT
TRBJ2-2,TRBD1,.,TRBV7-9,17,CASSLVAGQGFPGELFF,TGTGCCAGCAGCTTAGTTGCGGGACAGGGTTTCCCCGGGGAGCTGTTTTTT
TRBJ2-3,.,.,TRBV10-2,15,CASSEQVASTDTQYF,TGCGCCAGCAGCGAACAGGTCGCTAGCACAGATACGCAGTATTTT
TRBJ1-3,TRBD1,many,TRBV2,13,CAKRQGDRNTIYF,TGTGCCAAGAGACAGGGGGATCGGAACACCATATATTTT
TRBJ2-3,.,.,TRBV6-2/TRBV6-3,13,CANGGREPDTQYF,TGTGCCAACGGGGGAAGGGAGCCAGATACGCAGTATTTT
TRBJ1-5,.,few,TRBV14,16,CASSQGVPYSNQPQHF,TGTGCCAGCAGCCAAGGCGTACCTTATAGCAATCAGCCCCAGCATTTT
TRBJ1-3,.,many,TRBV29-1,13,CSVEAGSGNTIYF,TGCAGCGTTGAAGCAGGGAGTGGAAACACCATATATTTT
TRBJ2-1,.,.,TRBV7-9,12,CAFPDQVDEQFF,TGTGCCTTCCCCGACCAAGTCGATGAGCAGTTCTTC
TRBJ2-2,TRBD1,.,TRBV12-3/TRBV12-4,14,CASSTGQGAWGLFF,TGTGCCAGCAGCACCGGACAGGGGGCCTGGGGGCTGTTTTTT
TRBJ1-2,TRBD1,many,TRBV5-4,15,CASSVPGQGNYGYTF,TGTGCCAGCAGCGTACCGGGACAGGGCAACTATGGCTACACCTTC
TRBJ2-3,.,.,TRBV9,16,CASSVNPSPITDTQYF,TGTGCCAGCAGCGTTAACCCATCCCCTATCACAGATACGCAGTATTTT
TRBJ2-5,.,few,TRBV2,14,CASNRGTAFGTQYF,TGTGCCAGCAATCGCGGGACAGCATTTGGGACCCAGTACTTC
TRBJ1-5,.,.,TRBV4-1,15,CASSQEARGGQPQHF,TGCGCCAGCAGCCAAGAAGCCAGGGGCGGTCAGCCCCAGCATTTT
TRBJ1-5,.,.,TRBV19,16,CASSAASRGTNQPQHF,TGTGCCAGTAGTGCCGCCTCCAGAGGGACCAATCAGCCCCAGCATTTT
TRBJ2-7,.,many,TRBV20-1,14,CSARDGVRVNEQYF,TGCAGTGCTAGAGATGGGGTTAGAGTTAACGAGCAGTACTTC
TRBJ2-7,.,many,TRBV5-1,15,CASSLAFQAAHEQYF,TGCGCCAGCAGCTTGGCCTTTCAGGCCGCCCACGAGCAGTACTTC
TRBJ2-7,.,many,TRBV5-5,14,CASSLLDSPYEQYF,TGTGCCAGCAGCTTGCTGGACAGCCCCTACGAGCAGTACTTC
TRBJ2-1,.,many,TRBV5-1,15,CASTLTAVSYNEQFF,TGCGCCAGCACCCTCACAGCGGTATCCTACAATGAGCAGTTCTTC
TRBJ2-2,.,.,TRBV13,16,CASSLKGVTGTGELLF,TGTGCCAGCAGCCTCAAGGGGGTCACGGGAACCGGGGAGCTGTTATTT
TRBJ2-3,.,many,TRBV9,13,CASSPQRTDTQYF,TGTGCCAGCAGCCCTCAGAGGACAGATACGCAGTATTTT
TRBJ1-1,.,many,TRBV14,14,CASSQEAMNTEAFF,TGTGCCAGCAGCCAAGAAGCTATGAACACTGAAGCTTTCTTT
TRBJ1-6,.,many,TRBV4-3,14,CASSQDFSFRLLHF,TGCGCCAGCAGCCAAGATTTCTCTTTCAGGCTCCTCCACTTT